This TCR beta chain was sequenced in a study of memory CD8 T cells in hepatitis C reinfection. Across the study: Between 55 and 20 weeks before reinfection detection, pre-reinfection samples were drawn.

Described time point: pre-reinfection, 55 to 20 weeks before reinfection detection. No in vitro expansion preceded TCR sequencing of the sorted cells. Total naive CD8 T cells were sorted as viable CD3+ CD8+ CD45RO- cells from a couple of donors. Sequencing was performed with immunoSEQ multiplex PCR; in TCRdb, only in-frame clones are kept and a portion is missing. Of over 50,000 clones listed, over 85% are singletons. Germline CDR1 reads SGHVS; CDR2 reads FNYEAQ. The CDR3 loop spans 15 amino acids. As to this clone: One junction end does not reproduce the germline sequence, and a read error may be involved.

The sequenced material came from naive CD8+ T cells sorted from blood. The clonotype was recovered from a man aged 18 to 30 with hepatitis C virus infection. The rearrangement joins TRBV7-6 to TRBJ2-1; 8 bases match TRBD2. CDR3 region: CASGNSGNSDNEQFF. The CDR3 DNA is TGTGCCAGCGGGAATAGCGGGAACTCCGACAATGAGCAGTTCTTC.